This paragraph reports one T cell receptor (beta chain). The antigen is not known. This sample is part of a study of T-cell reconstitution after alpha-beta-depleted transplantation in children. Whole-study findings and limits: The study reportedly traced alpha-beta T cells about two months after transplant to several hundred expanded graft clones.

The CDR3 has 15 residues. With 7 bases clipped from V and 12 bases from J, the junction kept 14 bases outside the gene matches. Unique molecular identifiers featured in how the TCRbeta library was prepared. TCRdb redid the calling of the PCR reads with MiXCR, one entry per CDR3 protein. Among about 98,000 distinct CDR3 sequences listed, more than 20% were seen once. The clonotype comes from a boy aged 2 to 10 with acute lymphoblastic leukemia, due to receive a stem cell transplant. V usage is TRBV12-3 or TRBV12-4 and J usage is TRBJ1-4, with TRBD1 identical over 10 bases. The specimen was PBMCs, collected before TCRalphabeta/CD19-depleted stem cell transplant. CDR3 in DNA: TGTGCCAGCACCCTAGCAAGGGACAGGGGATCGGAACTGTTTTTT. Translation gives CASTLARDRGSELFF.